This T cell receptor beta chain is drawn from a study of blood T cell repertoires in COVID-19 (TCRdb year 2020). Regarding the research as a whole: The collaborator samples originated in the United States, Italy and Spain and spanned the acute and convalescent phases of COVID-19. Where available, HLA class I and class II types were taken from metadata supplied by the sample provider and were not determined by assay-based typing. The dataset comprised deeply sampled blood TCRbeta repertoires from subjects exposed to, actively infected with, or recovered from COVID-19. The sample metadata nearly always contained a de-identified subject ID, COVID-19 status, age in years and sex. The samples were drawn from the first 160 participants of the ongoing ImmuneRACE study and from some 1,300 subjects provided by 6 global collaborators. The repertoires were released in a freely available public database intended as a resource for research on the immune response to SARS-CoV-2. The prospective study material was composed of cDNA or gDNA derived from T cells, B-cell-depleted T cells, or PBMCs. The investigation overall reported the following: The quantity of clinical and demographic metadata differed by source and by participant and was supplied without curation.

A word on this clone: Its cognate antigen has yet to be identified. The input lacks base qualities; no much larger clone sits a single base away.

The germline V gene supplies CDR1 SGHRS and CDR2 YFSETQ. CDR3 length: 15 amino acids, cysteine to phenylalanine. Only CDR3 DNA remains: 45 bases, in frame from the first base. The V end loses 2 bases and the J end loses 4 bases, and a stretch of 15 bases separates them. Enrolling through a virtual design, the prospective study's participants ranged in age from roughly 18 to 95 years and lived across roughly 24 United States geographic areas. In the prospective study, participants were assigned to cohorts based on the clinical history participants reported in a screening survey and a study questionnaire. Mobile phlebotomists in the prospective study collected whole blood, serum and a nasopharyngeal or oropharyngeal swab from every participant. Additional blood draws and questionnaires over an approximately two-month period could optionally be provided by prospective study participants. Prospective study blood samples were shipped either frozen or at room temperature before DNA extraction.

TCRbeta CDR3 regions were amplified from genomic DNA using the immunoSEQ Assay, a bias-controlled multiplex PCR. The original methods were these. Nucleated cell counts per sample were estimated from amplification of reference gene primers within the assay. To quantify the absolute abundance of each unique TCRbeta CDR3 rearrangement, sequence reads were collapsed and filtered. Productive Simpson clonality was computed per sample as the square root of Simpson's diversity index over productive rearrangements. Drawn from immuneACCESS, this table holds only the in-frame rearrangements with V and J called that TCRdb kept. Clones are partly lost; checked studies trace under half to an unresolved V gene and leave the rest unexplained. V and J calls and clone size follow that table, whereas D and trimming were derived from the DNA. For this sample the table gives 200,000 to 250,000 clones, of which roughly 90% were detected only once. The top ten hold around 6% of the sample.

The sequence links TRBV5-1 to TRBJ1-1, with TRBD1 perhaps the D gene, on 5 matching bases. The sequencing sample was made of PBMCs or T cells enriched from blood (not recorded which). The source is a woman in her 30s with acute COVID-19. The CDR3 reads CASSFTRAVGTEAFF. The nucleotide sequence reads as follows: TGCGCCAGCAGCTTTACCAGGGCGGTAGGCACTGAAGCTTTCTTT.